The T cell receptor beta chain under discussion was sequenced for a study of shared clonotypes between healthy human individuals. Generated by immunoSEQ multiplex PCR, the TCRdb table keeps only in-frame clones and is missing some. The data contain about a million clones, about 75% of them singletons. V lost 5 bases to trimming and J lost 6 bases; unmatched junction nucleotides: 5. This CDR3 contains 12 residues. The V gene's germline CDR1 is GTSNPN and CDR2 SVGIG (reference sequence). The source of this sequence is a man between 18 and 29 years old in good health. This sequence joins TRBV30 and TRBJ1-1, with 8 bases lining up with TRBD1. The specimen was memory CD4+ T cells sorted from blood. Indicated subset: CD45RA-negative fraction. The CDR3 reads CAWDRGSPEAFF. Here the CDR3 DNA reads TGTGCCTGGGACAGGGGATCCCCTGAAGCTTTCTTT.